A selection of T cell receptor beta chains follows, all from one sample in a study of CXCR3-negative and CXCR3-positive naive CD8 T cells. TCRdb reprocessed the 5' RACE reads and stores each CDR3 protein as one record, lacking DNA. Its table records about 150,000 distinct CDR3 sequences. Sequencing was done on a sample of naive CXCR3+ CD8+ T cells from blood. These receptors all stem from a human donor in good health. Some clones in this sample may be carry-over from other donors' samples. CDR3s include the opening cysteine and the closing phenylalanine or tryptophan. Fields, in order: CDR3 length, V gene, J gene, CDR3 protein.

16	TRBV20-1	TRBJ2-7	CSARDPSGGIRPEQYF
14	TRBV7-8	TRBJ2-1	CASSPYSGNDEQFF
15	TRBV11-2	TRBJ2-7	CASSLEASRTYEQYF
13	TRBV9	TRBJ2-7	CASSVDSSYEQYF
14	TRBV20-1	TRBJ2-7	CSAHSGVLGDEQYF
12	TRBV5-6	TRBJ2-7	CASSDGAYEQYF
15	TRBV28	TRBJ2-3	CASSLGVVMVDTQYF
15	TRBV28	TRBJ1-1	CASSLLSTGRTEAFF
15	TRBV12-3/TRBV12-4	TRBJ2-1	CASRDLYSSYNEQFF
16	TRBV20-1	TRBJ2-5	CSARATRLGSPETQYF
14	TRBV27	TRBJ1-5	CASSPSDGGQPQHF
18	TRBV28	TRBJ2-2	CASSSFRASGWALHELFF
15	TRBV29-1	TRBJ2-7	CSVRLGGPTTYEQYF
14	TRBV4-1	TRBJ1-2	CASSQGTGTIGYTF
14	TRBV5-1	TRBJ2-7	CASSTSGSGGEQYF
16	TRBV28	TRBJ1-6	CASSFSGAADNSPLHF
14	TRBV27	TRBJ2-7	CASSDYRTIYEQYF
16	TRBV4-3	TRBJ2-7	CASSQLATGLAYEQYF
17	TRBV14	TRBJ2-2	CASSQDFETADTGELFF
15	TRBV29-1	TRBJ2-1	CSVGTSGRAWNEQFF
13	TRBV29-1	TRBJ2-2	CSAWTGNTGELFF
11	TRBV4-1	TRBJ2-4	CASSRQNIQYF
15	TRBV7-8	TRBJ2-2	CASSPRGLATGELFF
18	TRBV20-1	TRBJ2-7	CSARDVGLAGLGSREQYF
16	TRBV28	TRBJ1-1	CASTSPARAKYTEAFF
16	TRBV5-1	TRBJ2-1	CASSLMGLAWGDEQFF
14	TRBV14	TRBJ2-5	CASSRLAGQETQYF
14	TRBV4-1	TRBJ2-7	CASSQEPSGYEQYF
16	TRBV4-3	TRBJ1-2	CASSQDRMTGVGGYTF
15	TRBV27	TRBJ2-2	CASGNRGLTTGELFF
13	TRBV25-1	TRBJ2-7	CASTQTGNYEQYF
15	TRBV7-6	TRBJ2-5	CASSSLAKYQETQYF
14	TRBV20-1	TRBJ2-1	CSALGQGGGNEQFF
15	TRBV9	TRBJ2-1	CASGVASGGYNEQFF
16	TRBV5-1	TRBJ2-3	CASSPLAWLDTDTQYF
17	TRBV7-6	TRBJ2-3	CASSLAWRGLITDTQYF
14	TRBV10-3	TRBJ2-7	CAISDPSAAYEQYF
14	TRBV27	TRBJ1-5	CASSLFGAGQPQHF
14	TRBV12-3/TRBV12-4	TRBJ2-4	CASYRTGGDNIQYF
17	TRBV7-3	TRBJ2-6	CASSSQGRSSGANVLTF
15	TRBV29-1	TRBJ2-3	CSADQVRDTTDTQYF
19	TRBV20-1	TRBJ2-4	CSARPTLGQGQQRRYIQYF
16	TRBV5-5	TRBJ1-5	CASSLYSPGGGQPQHF
15	TRBV27	TRBJ2-7	CASRNRVRGYYEQYF
15	TRBV2	TRBJ2-7	CASSARDPGPYEQYF
15	TRBV7-9	TRBJ2-1	CASSLQASGVNEQFF